The 3 T cell receptor beta chains given below trace back to one sample, sequenced in a study of metastatic and nonmetastatic thyroid tumors. TCRdb reanalyzed the PCR reads with MiXCR. Of 30,000 to 45,000 clones detected, around a third appear once; the ten largest clones hold 15% to 20%. All patients were untreated before thyroid surgery. Sequencing input: tumor tissue. These receptors were taken from a female donor with papillary thyroid cancer or a benign thyroid nodule (not recorded which). Some clones in this sample may be carry-over from other donors' samples.

The rearrangement uses TRBV11-2 and TRBJ1-6; 12 nucleotides match TRBD1. The CDR3 loop spans 16 amino acids. Germline trimming cut 5 bases from V and 10 bases from J; bases unmatched to any gene: 9. Germline CDR1 and CDR2: SGHAT and FQNNGV. The CDR3 region has the DNA TGTGCCAGCAGCCAGACCGGGACAGGGGGCGACTCACCCCTCCACTTT. This codes for CASSQTGTGGDSPLHF.

V and J are TRBV12-3 or TRBV12-4 and TRBJ1-2, with a possible D match to TRBD1 (6 bases). The CDR3 has 16 amino acids. V was shortened by 1 base and J by 8 bases, with 20 bases between the two germline ends. Here the CDR3 reads CASSLVPWQGREGYTF. CDR3 in DNA: TGTGCCAGCAGTTTAGTTCCTTGGCAGGGGAGGGAGGGCTACACCTTC.

This clone was detected a few times. This chain connects TRBV6-1 to TRBJ1-1; D not resolved. Germline lookup yields CDR1 MNHNS and CDR2 SASEGT. V was trimmed by 5 bases and J by 1 base, leaving 11 bases between them. This CDR3 comprises 14 residues. The DNA of the CDR3 is TGTGCCAGCAGTCCACTCATAGAGAACACTGAAGCTTTCTTT. This encodes CASSPLIENTEAFF.